A selection of T cell receptor beta chains follows, all from one sample in a study of blood T cells in healthy people across ages. MiXCR, applied by TCRdb to the 5' RACE reads, yields one record per CDR3 protein. The sample lists about 1.7 million distinct CDR3 sequences, 28% occurring once. Material for sequencing was blood. These receptors were taken from a woman aged 30 to 39 in good health. The CDR3 runs from the conserved cysteine through the conserved F or W. D genes are given only for firm matches. A row's size may be missing; if present it is once, few, many or a size class.

J,size,V,D,DNA,CDR3
TRBJ2-1,few,TRBV18,-,TGTGCCAGCTCACCCGAGTGGAATGAACAGTTCTTC,CASSPEWNEQFF
TRBJ1-2,few,TRBV28,TRBD1,TGTGCCAGCATTCCCGGAGGGACAGGGAACGGCTACACCTTC,CASIPGGTGNGYTF
TRBJ2-5,-,TRBV5-1,TRBD2,TGCGCCAGCAGCTTGGCTAGCGGGAAAGCGACCCAGTACTTC,CASSLASGKATQYF
TRBJ1-6,few,TRBV20-1,-,TGCAGTGCTAGGGAAAGCCACAGGCTGAATTCACCCCTCCACTTT,CSARESHRLNSPLHF
TRBJ1-1,-,TRBV12-5,-,TGTGCTAGTGTTTGGGTCGGCTGGGGTGGAAACACTGAAGCTTTCTTT,CASVWVGWGGNTEAFF
TRBJ1-4,-,TRBV6-6,-,TGTGCCAGCAGCCCTGAAGGAGGCAGGGCTGAAAAACTGTTTTTT,CASSPEGGRAEKLFF
TRBJ2-5,many,TRBV5-1,TRBD2,TGCGCCAGCACCCGGGGGGACTATCCCCAAGAGACCCAGTACTTC,CASTRGDYPQETQYF
TRBJ2-5,many,TRBV10-2,TRBD2,TGCGCCAGCAGTGAGTCTAGCGGGGGGTCCCAAGAGACCCAGTACTTC,CASSESSGGSQETQYF
TRBJ2-3,many,TRBV29-1,-,TGCAGCGTTGAAAAATGGGGGACAGATACGCAGTATTTT,CSVEKWGTDTQYF
TRBJ2-2,-,TRBV14,-,TGTGCCAGCAGCCAAGACCCGATAACCACCGGGGAGCTGTTTTTT,CASSQDPITTGELFF
TRBJ1-6,-,TRBV14,TRBD1,TGTGCCAGCAGCCCCGGGACAGGGGCCTATAATTCACCCCTCCACTTT,CASSPGTGAYNSPLHF
TRBJ2-6,many,TRBV7-9,TRBD2,TGTGCCAGCAGCACGCGGGGGAGCTGGGCCAACGTCCTGACTTTC,CASSTRGSWANVLTF
TRBJ2-1,few,TRBV15,TRBD2,TGTGCCACCAGCAGACTTACGGGGGGGGCCAATGAGCAGTTCTTC,CATSRLTGGANEQFF
TRBJ2-7,few,TRBV20-1,TRBD2,TGCAGTGCCCCTGACGGGAGGCAGCCCTACGAGCAGTACTTC,CSAPDGRQPYEQYF
TRBJ1-2,few,TRBV3-1,TRBD1,TGTGCCAGCAGCTCGGGACAGCTATGTGGCTACACCTTC,CASSSGQLCGYTF
TRBJ1-1,-,TRBV25-1,TRBD1,TGTGCCAGCAGTGACTATGGGGGACAGTCGGACACTGAAGCTTTCTTT,CASSDYGGQSDTEAFF
TRBJ1-6,few,TRBV7-3,-,TGTGCCAGCAGCAAAGCTCGACTGGGGAATGCACCCCTCCACTTT,CASSKARLGNAPLHF
TRBJ2-5,many,TRBV24-1,TRBD1,TGTGCCACCAGATACCGGGACAGGGGGTACTTC,CATRYRDRGYF
TRBJ2-7,-,TRBV6-2/TRBV6-3,TRBD2,TGTGCCAGCAGTTACTCGGCGGGGGTCCACAATGAGCAGTACTTC,CASSYSAGVHNEQYF
TRBJ2-5,-,TRBV2,TRBD1,TGTGCCAGCAGTCAGGGGGCCATGGAGACCCAGTACTTC,CASSQGAMETQYF
TRBJ2-7,-,TRBV5-1,TRBD1,TGCGCCAGCAGCTTGGGTGGCGGGGACAGGGGGAACGAGCAGTACTTC,CASSLGGGDRGNEQYF
TRBJ1-6,-,TRBV20-1,-,TGCAGTGCTCCAGGGCGCGAAGCTTCACCCCTCCACTTT,CSAPGREASPLHF
TRBJ2-7,-,TRBV20-1,TRBD2,TGCAGTGCTAGAGATCCGGCGGGGGGGCCCGAGCAGTACTTC,CSARDPAGGPEQYF
TRBJ2-1,-,TRBV30,-,TGTGCCTGGAGCCTTTGCCGGGGTTGTGAGCAGTTCTTC,CAWSLCRGCEQFF
TRBJ1-2,-,TRBV7-2,-,TGTGCCAGCAGCTTATCCGGGCAGGGGTTAGGAATTTACACCTTC,CASSLSGQGLGIYTF
TRBJ2-1,-,TRBV7-9,-,TGTGCCAGTCCCTATCCGGGGCAGGGTGGCAATGAGCAGTTCTTC,CASPYPGQGGNEQFF
TRBJ1-2,once,TRBV6-2/TRBV6-3,TRBD1,TGTGCCAGCAGTTACCGACAGGGACGGATCTATGGCTACACCTTC,CASSYRQGRIYGYTF
TRBJ1-2,-,TRBV5-8,-,TGTGCCAGCCCGTGGGCAGGGAGGAGGGATGGCTACACCTTC,CASPWAGRRDGYTF